Below are 8 T cell receptor beta chains sequenced from a single sample in a study of blood T cell repertoires in COVID-19. The method was immunoSEQ multiplex PCR; TCRdb's version includes in-frame clones alone and lacks a portion of them. This table has 130,000 to 150,000 clones, 88% appearing once. Sequencing was done on a sample of peripheral blood. The receptors derive from a human donor in a cohort sampled during active COVID-19.

This chain links TRBV30 with TRBJ1-5; tentatively, D is TRBD1 (6 bases). The germline V gene encodes CDR1 GTSNPN and CDR2 SVGIG (reference sequence). This CDR3 region has 16 residues. The V and J ends lost 6 bases and 2 bases respectively, with 20 bases between them. DNA of the CDR3: TGTGCCTGTTCTACACCAGGGGCGGGTGGCAATCAGCCCCAGCATTTT. Amino acid sequence: CACSTPGAGGNQPQHF.

This sequence joins TRBV5-1 and TRBJ2-2, with unresolved D. The CDR3 totals 16 residues. Germline values: CDR1 SGHRS, CDR2 YFSETQ. Trimming stripped 0 bases from V and 3 bases from J, with 12 bases between. The CDR3 DNA sequence: TGCGCCAGCAGCTTGGAAGTAGATCCATACACCGGGGAGCTGTTTTTT. Translated, it gives CASSLEVDPYTGELFF.

This chain connects TRBV10-3 to TRBJ1-2, with D unclear. This CDR3 comprises 13 residues. V dropped 7 bases and J dropped 3 bases, with 12 bases sitting between them. Germline V CDR1 and CDR2: ENHRY, SYGVKD. The CDR3 DNA is TGTGCCATCACCGAGGAGGGAGACTATGGCTACACCTTC. Its protein product is CAITEEGDYGYTF.

The chain couples TRBV6-5 to TRBJ1-6; perhaps TRBD1 as D (6 bases). CDR1 MNHEY and CDR2 SVGAGI come from the germline V gene. CDR3 length: 14 amino acids. V was cut by 1 base and J by 9 bases, with 10 bases left in between. The chain's CDR3 is CASSYYRERSPLHF. In DNA, the CDR3 is TGTGCCAGCAGTTACTACAGGGAGCGTTCACCCCTCCACTTT.

The V gene is TRBV15, the J gene TRBJ2-1; D remains ambiguous. V was cut by 0 bases and J by 7 bases, with 13 bases left in between. Looked up from germline, CDR1 is LNHNV and CDR2 is YYDKDF (reference sequence). This CDR3 region has 15 residues. The CDR3 loop reads CATSRDGGFRNEQFF. Here the CDR3 DNA reads TGTGCCACCAGCAGAGATGGTGGTTTTAGAAATGAGCAGTTCTTC.

This rearrangement joins TRBV3-1 (or the pseudogene TRBV3-2) to TRBJ1-1; D gene unclear. The CDR3 has 12 residues. V was shortened by 6 bases and J by 4 bases, with 9 bases between the two germline ends. Germline V gene lookup returns CDR1 LGHDT and CDR2 YNNKEL (reference sequence). DNA for the CDR3: TGTGCCAGCAGTTGGGCCTTCACTGAAGCTTTCTTT. Translation gives CASSWAFTEAFF.

This clone was seen just once. The rearrangement links TRBV28 to TRBJ2-3; 10 bases fit TRBD1. CDR3 length: 14 amino acids. Germline V gene data show CDR1 as MDHEN and CDR2 as SYDVKM. J lost 3 bases, V lost 3 bases, and 0 bases had no gene match. CDR3: CASSLGQGTDTQYF. As DNA, the CDR3 is TGTGCCAGCAGTTTGGGACAGGGGACAGATACGCAGTATTTT.

This sequence joins TRBV14 and TRBJ2-1; 9 bases match TRBD2. The CDR3 runs to 17 residues. Germline CDR1 reads SGHDN; CDR2 reads FVKESK. With V trimmed by 0 bases and J by 4 bases, 7 bases remained unmatched. CDR3 sequence (DNA): TGTGCCAGCAGCCAAGATGGTAGACTAGCGGCGTACAATGAGCAGTTCTTC. Translated, it gives CASSQDGRLAAYNEQFF.